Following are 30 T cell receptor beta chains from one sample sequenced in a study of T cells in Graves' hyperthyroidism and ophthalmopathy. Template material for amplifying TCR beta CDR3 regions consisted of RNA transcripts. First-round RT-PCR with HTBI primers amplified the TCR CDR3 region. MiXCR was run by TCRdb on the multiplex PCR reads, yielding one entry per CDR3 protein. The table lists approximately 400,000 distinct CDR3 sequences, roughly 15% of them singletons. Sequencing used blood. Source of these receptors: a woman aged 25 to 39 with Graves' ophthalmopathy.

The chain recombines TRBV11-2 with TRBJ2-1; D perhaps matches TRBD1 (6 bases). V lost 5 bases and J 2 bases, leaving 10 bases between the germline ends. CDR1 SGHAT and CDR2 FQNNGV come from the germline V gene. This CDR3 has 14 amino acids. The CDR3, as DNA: TGTGCCAGCAGCCAGGGGAACACCTACAATGAGCAGTTCTTC. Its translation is CASSQGNTYNEQFF. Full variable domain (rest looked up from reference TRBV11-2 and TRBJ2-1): EAGVAQSPRYKIIEKRQSVAFWCNPISGHATLYWYQQILGQGPKLLIQFQNNGVVDDSQLPKDRFSAERLKGVDSTLKIQPAKLEDSAVYLCASSQGNTYNEQFFGPGTRLTVL.

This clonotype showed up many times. The DNA for the CDR3 is TGCAGTGCTAGAGATCGAAGGACAGGGGCCCACGAGCAGTACTTC. This codes for CSARDRRTGAHEQYF. V is TRBV20-1 and J is TRBJ2-7; 9 bases fit TRBD1. The V segment lost 0 bases and the J segment 5 bases; nucleotides outside the gene matches: 8. This CDR3 has 15 amino acids. In germline, CDR1 is DFQATT, CDR2 SNEGSKA (reference sequence).

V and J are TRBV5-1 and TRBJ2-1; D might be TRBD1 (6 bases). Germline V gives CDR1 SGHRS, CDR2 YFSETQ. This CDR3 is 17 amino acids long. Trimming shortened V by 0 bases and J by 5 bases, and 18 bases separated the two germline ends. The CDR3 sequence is CASSLVPGTHNNNEQFF. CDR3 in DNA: TGCGCCAGCAGCTTGGTCCCCGGGACACATAATAACAATGAGCAGTTCTTC.

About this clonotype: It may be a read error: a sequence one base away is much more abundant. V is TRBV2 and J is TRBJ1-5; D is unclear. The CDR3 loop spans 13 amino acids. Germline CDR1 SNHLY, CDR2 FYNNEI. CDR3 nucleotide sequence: TGTGACAGCACTCTGTACAGCAATCAGCCCCAGCATTTT. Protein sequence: CDSTLYSNQPQHF.

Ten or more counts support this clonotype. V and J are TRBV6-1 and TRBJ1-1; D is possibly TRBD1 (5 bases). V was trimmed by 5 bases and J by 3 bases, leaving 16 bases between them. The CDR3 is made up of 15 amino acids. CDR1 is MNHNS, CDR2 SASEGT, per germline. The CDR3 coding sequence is TGTGCCAGCAGTTCGGCAGGGACGGGGGACACTGAAGCTTTCTTT. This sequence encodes CASSSAGTGDTEAFF.

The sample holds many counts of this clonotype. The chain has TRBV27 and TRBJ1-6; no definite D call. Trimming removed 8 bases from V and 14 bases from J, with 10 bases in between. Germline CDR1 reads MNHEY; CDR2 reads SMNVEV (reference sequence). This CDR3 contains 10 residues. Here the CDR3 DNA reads TGTGCCAGCGGTACCTCGACCCTCCACTTT. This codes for CASGTSTLHF.

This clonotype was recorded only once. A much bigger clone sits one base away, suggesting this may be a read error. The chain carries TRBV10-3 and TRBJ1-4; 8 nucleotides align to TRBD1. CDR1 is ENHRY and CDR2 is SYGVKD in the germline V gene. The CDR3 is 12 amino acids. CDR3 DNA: TGTGCCAGCGGGACAGGCCCTGAAAAACTGTCTTTT. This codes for CASGTGPEKLSF.

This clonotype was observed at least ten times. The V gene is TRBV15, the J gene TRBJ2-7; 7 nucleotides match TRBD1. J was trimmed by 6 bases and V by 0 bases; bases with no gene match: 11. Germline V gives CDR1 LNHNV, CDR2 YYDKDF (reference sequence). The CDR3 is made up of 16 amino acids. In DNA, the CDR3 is TGTGCCACCAGCAGAGATTGGAGACAGGGCTATTTCGAGCAGTACTTC. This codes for CATSRDWRQGYFEQYF.

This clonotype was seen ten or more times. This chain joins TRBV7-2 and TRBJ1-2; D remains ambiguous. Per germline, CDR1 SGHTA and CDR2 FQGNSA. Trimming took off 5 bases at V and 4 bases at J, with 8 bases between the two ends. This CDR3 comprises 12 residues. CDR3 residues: CASSLVSYGYTF. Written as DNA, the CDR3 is TGTGCCAGCAGCCTTGTGTCCTATGGCTACACCTTC.

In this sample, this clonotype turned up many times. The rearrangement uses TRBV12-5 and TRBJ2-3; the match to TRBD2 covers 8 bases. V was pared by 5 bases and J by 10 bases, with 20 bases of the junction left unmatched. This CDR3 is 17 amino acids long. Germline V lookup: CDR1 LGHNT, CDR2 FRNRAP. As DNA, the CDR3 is TGTGCTAGTGGTCCACCAGTCCATCGGGGGGGGGAGTATGCGCAGTATTTT. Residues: CASGPPVHRGGEYAQYF.

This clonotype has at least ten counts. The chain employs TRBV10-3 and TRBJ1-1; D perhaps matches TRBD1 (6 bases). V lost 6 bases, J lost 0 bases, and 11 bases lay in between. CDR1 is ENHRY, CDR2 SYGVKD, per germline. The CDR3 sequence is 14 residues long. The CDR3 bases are TGTGCCATCAGGGTGACAGGTCTGAACACTGAAGCTTTCTTT. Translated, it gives CAIRVTGLNTEAFF.

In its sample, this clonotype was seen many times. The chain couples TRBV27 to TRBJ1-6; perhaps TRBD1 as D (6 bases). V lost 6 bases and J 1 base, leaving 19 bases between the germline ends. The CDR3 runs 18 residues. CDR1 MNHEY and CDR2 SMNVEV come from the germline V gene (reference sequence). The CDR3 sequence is CASSLIGGGQSYNSPLHF. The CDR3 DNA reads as TGTGCCAGCAGCCTAATAGGGGGGGGCCAATCCTATAATTCACCCCTCCACTTT.

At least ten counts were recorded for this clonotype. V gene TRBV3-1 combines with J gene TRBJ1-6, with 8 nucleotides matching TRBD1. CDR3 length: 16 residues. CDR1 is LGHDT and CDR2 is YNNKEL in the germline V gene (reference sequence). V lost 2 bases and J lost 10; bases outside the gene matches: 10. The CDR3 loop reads CASSQPGGRLFSPLHF. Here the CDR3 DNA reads TGTGCCAGCAGCCAACCAGGGGGCAGACTGTTCTCACCCCTCCACTTT.

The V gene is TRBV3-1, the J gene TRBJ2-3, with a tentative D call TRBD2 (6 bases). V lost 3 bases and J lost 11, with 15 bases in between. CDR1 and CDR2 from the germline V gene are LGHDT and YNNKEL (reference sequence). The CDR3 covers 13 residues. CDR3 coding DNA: TGTGCCAGCAGCCACATCGGGGGAAATGGGCAGTATTTT. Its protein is CASSHIGGNGQYF.

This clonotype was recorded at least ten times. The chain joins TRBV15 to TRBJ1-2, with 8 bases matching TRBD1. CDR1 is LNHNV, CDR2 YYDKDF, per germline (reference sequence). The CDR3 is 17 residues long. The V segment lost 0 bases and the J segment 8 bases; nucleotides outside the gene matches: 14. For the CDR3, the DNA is TGTGCCACCAGCAGAGATCTCTCGGGGCAGGGGGCGCGAGGCTACACCTTC. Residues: CATSRDLSGQGARGYTF.

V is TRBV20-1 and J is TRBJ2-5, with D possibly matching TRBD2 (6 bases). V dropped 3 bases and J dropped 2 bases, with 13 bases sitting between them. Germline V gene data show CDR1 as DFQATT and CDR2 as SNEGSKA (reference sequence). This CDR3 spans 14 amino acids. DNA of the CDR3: TGCAGTGCTAGTCTTAGCGGACTACAAGAGACCCAGTACTTC. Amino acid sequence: CSASLSGLQETQYF.

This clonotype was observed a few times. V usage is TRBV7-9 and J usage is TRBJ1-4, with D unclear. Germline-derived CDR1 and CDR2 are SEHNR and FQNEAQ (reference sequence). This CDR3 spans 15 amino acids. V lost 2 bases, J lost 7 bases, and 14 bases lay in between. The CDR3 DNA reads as TGTGCCAGCAGCTTAAGTTTGAAGGGAGGTGAAAAACTGTTTTTT. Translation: CASSLSLKGGEKLFF. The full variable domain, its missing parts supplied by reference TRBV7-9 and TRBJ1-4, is DTGVSQNPRHKITKRGQNVTFRCDPISEHNRLYWYRQTLGQGPEFLTYFQNEAQLEKSRLLSDRFSAERPKGSFSTLEIQRTEQGDSAMYLCASSLSLKGGEKLFFGSGTQLSVL.

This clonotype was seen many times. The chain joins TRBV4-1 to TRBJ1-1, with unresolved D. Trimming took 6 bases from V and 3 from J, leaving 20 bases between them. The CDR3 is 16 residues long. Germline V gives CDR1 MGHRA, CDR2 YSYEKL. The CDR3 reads CASRLEKMFGDTEAFF. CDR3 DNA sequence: TGCGCCAGCAGACTAGAGAAGATGTTTGGGGACACTGAAGCTTTCTTT.

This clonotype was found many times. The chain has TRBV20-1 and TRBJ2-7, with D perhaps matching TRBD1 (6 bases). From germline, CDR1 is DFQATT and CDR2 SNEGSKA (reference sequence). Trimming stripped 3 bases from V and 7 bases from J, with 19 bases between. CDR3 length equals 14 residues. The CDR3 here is CSARTRDTMGEQYF. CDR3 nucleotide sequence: TGCAGTGCTAGGACCCGGGACACCATGGGGGAGCAGTACTTC.

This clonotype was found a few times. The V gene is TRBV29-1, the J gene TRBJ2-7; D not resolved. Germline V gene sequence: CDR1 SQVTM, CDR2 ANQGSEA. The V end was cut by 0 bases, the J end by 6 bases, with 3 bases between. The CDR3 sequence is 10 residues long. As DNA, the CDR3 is TGCAGCGTTGAAGATCCCGAGCAGTACTTC. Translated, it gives CSVEDPEQYF.

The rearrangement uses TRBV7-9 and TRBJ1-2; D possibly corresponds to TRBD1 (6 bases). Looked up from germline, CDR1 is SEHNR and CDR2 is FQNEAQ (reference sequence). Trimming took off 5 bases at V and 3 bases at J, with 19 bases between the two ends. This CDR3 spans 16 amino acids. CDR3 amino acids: CASSPRTVSRDYGYTF. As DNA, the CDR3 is TGTGCCAGCAGCCCGCGGACAGTGTCCCGGGACTATGGCTACACCTTC.

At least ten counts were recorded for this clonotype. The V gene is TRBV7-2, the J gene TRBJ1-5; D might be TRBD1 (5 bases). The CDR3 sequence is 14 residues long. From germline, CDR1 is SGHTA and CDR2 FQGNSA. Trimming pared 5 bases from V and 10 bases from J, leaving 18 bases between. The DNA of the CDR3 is TGTGCCAGCAGCCCCAATACAGGTTACGGACCCCAGCATTTT. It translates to CASSPNTGYGPQHF. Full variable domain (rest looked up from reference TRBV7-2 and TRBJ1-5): GAGVSQSPSNKVTEKGKDVELRCDPISGHTALYWYRQSLGQGLEFLIYFQGNSAPDKSGLPSDRFSAERTGGSVSTLTIQRTQQEDSAVYLCASSPNTGYGPQHFGDGTRLSIL.

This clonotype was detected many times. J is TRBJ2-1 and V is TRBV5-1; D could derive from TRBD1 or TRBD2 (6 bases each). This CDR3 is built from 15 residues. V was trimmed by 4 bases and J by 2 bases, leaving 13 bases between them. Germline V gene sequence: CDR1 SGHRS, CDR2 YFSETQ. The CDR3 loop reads CASSRGGSAYNEQFF. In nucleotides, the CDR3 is TGCGCCAGCAGCCGAGGGGGGTCGGCCTACAATGAGCAGTTCTTC.

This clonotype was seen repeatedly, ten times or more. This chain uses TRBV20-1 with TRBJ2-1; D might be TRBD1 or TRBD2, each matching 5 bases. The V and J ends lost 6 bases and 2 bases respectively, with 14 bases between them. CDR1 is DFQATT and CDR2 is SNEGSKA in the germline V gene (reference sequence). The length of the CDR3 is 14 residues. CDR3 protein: CSATWDGPYNEQFF. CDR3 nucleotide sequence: TGCAGTGCCACCTGGGACGGACCCTACAATGAGCAGTTCTTC.

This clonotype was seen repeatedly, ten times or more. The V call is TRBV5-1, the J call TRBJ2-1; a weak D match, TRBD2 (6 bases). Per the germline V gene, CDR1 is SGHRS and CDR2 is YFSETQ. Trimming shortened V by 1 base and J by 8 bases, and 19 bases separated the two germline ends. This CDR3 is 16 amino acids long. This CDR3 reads CASSLLGPGVHHEQFF. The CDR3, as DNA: TGCGCCAGCAGCTTGTTAGGCCCGGGGGTGCACCATGAGCAGTTCTTC.

The CDR3 sequence: CSEKPPNYGYTF. Here the CDR3 DNA reads TGCAGTGAGAAGCCCCCGAACTATGGCTACACCTTC. The chain combines TRBV20-1 with TRBJ1-2; no reliable D call. Germline CDR1 is DFQATT and CDR2 is SNEGSKA (reference sequence). Between the trimmed V and J ends, which lost 7 bases and 2 bases, there was a span of 11 bases. The CDR3 contains 12 residues.

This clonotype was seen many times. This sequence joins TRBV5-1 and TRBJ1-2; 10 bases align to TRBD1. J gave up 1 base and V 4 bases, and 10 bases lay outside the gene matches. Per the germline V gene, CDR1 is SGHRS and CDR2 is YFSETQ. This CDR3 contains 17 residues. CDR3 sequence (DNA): TGCGCCAGCAGCCAAAGGGACAGGGGATTCGGTAACTATGGCTACACCTTC. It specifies CASSQRDRGFGNYGYTF.

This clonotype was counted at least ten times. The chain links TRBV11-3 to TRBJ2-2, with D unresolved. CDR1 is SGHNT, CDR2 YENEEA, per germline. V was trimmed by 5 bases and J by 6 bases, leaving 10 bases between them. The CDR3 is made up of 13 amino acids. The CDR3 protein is CASSQLRAGELFF. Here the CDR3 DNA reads TGTGCCAGCAGCCAATTACGGGCCGGGGAGCTGTTTTTT.

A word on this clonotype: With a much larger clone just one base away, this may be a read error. The CDR3 DNA follows: TGTGCCAGCAGCGTAGGAGGGGTGGCGGACACTGAAGCTTTCTTT. Translation gives CASSVGGVADTEAFF. The V and J genes are TRBV9 and TRBJ1-1; maybe TRBD1 (5 bases). The CDR3 consists of 15 residues. V gave up 0 bases and J gave up 3 bases, with 12 bases separating them. CDR1 is SGDLS and CDR2 is YYNGEE in the germline V gene.

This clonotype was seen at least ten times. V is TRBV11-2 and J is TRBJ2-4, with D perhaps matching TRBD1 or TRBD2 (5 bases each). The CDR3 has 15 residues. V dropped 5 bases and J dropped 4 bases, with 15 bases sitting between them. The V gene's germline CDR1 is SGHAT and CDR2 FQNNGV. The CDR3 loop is CASSPLRGRKNIQYF. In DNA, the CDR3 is TGTGCCAGCAGCCCACTCCGGGGACGGAAAAACATTCAGTACTTC.